These 10 T cell receptor beta chains came from one sample sequenced in a study of shared clonotypes between healthy human individuals. Sequenced by immunoSEQ multiplex PCR; TCRdb stores in-frame clones only, minus some. The table includes about 2 million clones, roughly 95% detected once. Naive CD8 cells comprised CD45RO-negative, CCR7-positively selected cells, excluding terminally differentiated effector memory CD45RA+ cells. Material: naive CD8+ T cells sorted from blood. Every receptor here comes from a man aged 18 to 29 in good health.

Only one count was recorded for this clone. The chain has TRBV7-6 and TRBJ1-1; 7 bases fit TRBD1. The CDR3 runs 16 residues. Trimming took 4 bases from V and 1 from J; bases not matched to a gene: 9. CDR1 SGHVS and CDR2 FNYEAQ come from the germline V gene. CDR3 sequence (DNA): TGTGCCAGCAGCTGGATCTCCGGACAGGAGAACACTGAAGCTTTCTTT. Its translation: CASSWISGQENTEAFF.

The chain couples TRBV28 to TRBJ2-5; D may be TRBD2 (5 bases). The V end was cut by 3 bases, the J end by 5 bases, with 19 bases between. Germline V gene lookup returns CDR1 MDHEN and CDR2 SYDVKM. The length of the CDR3 is 16 residues. CDR3 protein: CASSFPADHVEETQYF. The CDR3 region has the DNA TGTGCCAGCAGTTTTCCAGCGGATCATGTTGAGGAGACCCAGTACTTC.

This chain links TRBV28 with TRBJ2-7; D uncertain. This CDR3 has 14 residues. Germline V gene data show CDR1 as MDHEN and CDR2 as SYDVKM. Trimming shortened V by 3 bases and J by 4 bases, and 13 bases separated the two germline ends. CDR3 nucleotide sequence: TGTGCCAGCAGTTTTGGTAGGAGCACTTACGAGCAGTACTTC. Residues: CASSFGRSTYEQYF.

The chain has TRBV29-1 and TRBJ2-2, with D hard to call. Germline loops: CDR1 SQVTM, CDR2 ANQGSEA. Trimming shortened V by 3 bases and J by 0 bases, and 14 bases separated the two germline ends. This CDR3 comprises 16 residues. The CDR3 protein is CSVEITLRANTGELFF. As DNA, the CDR3 is TGCAGCGTTGAGATCACCCTCCGGGCGAACACCGGGGAGCTGTTTTTT.

This chain joins TRBV9 and TRBJ1-2, with D hard to call. The CDR3 spans 15 residues. The germline V gene has CDR1 SGDLS and CDR2 YYNGEE. Trimming cost V 0 bases and J 8 bases, with 17 bases left between them. Written as DNA, the CDR3 is TGTGCCAGCAGCGTAGCGGGCACAACGATGGGCGGCTACACCTTC. It specifies CASSVAGTTMGGYTF. Together with reference TRBV9 and TRBJ1-2, the CDR3 gives the full variable domain: DSGVTQTPKHLITATGQRVTLRCSPRSGDLSVYWYQQSLDQGLQFLIQYYNGEERAKGNILERFSAQQFPDLHSELNLSSLELGDSALYFCASSVAGTTMGGYTFGSGTRLTVV.

In DNA form, the CDR3 reads TGTGCCAGCAGTGTCCCGATGGGAGCTTTCTTT. Translation gives CASSVPMGAFF. The chain carries TRBV6-1 and TRBJ1-1; D not certain. Trimming left V 4 bases short and J 10 bases short, with 10 bases between. The CDR3 is 11 amino acids. Germline lookup yields CDR1 MNHNS and CDR2 SASEGT.

The genes are TRBV29-1 and TRBJ2-4, with 7 bases that match TRBD2. Trimming took 7 bases from V and 8 from J; bases not matched to a gene: 11. CDR3 size: 13 residues. Germline V lookup: CDR1 SQVTM, CDR2 ANQGSEA. Written as DNA, the CDR3 is TGCAGCGCACGCGGGGGTAGCCGGTACATTCAGTACTTC. This gives the protein CSARGGSRYIQYF.

Only one count was recorded for this clone. This chain joins TRBV7-9 and TRBJ2-3; 12 bases are a match to TRBD1. With 5 bases clipped from V and 6 bases from J, the junction kept 12 bases outside the gene matches. CDR3 length equals 17 residues. Germline V gene data show CDR1 as SEHNR and CDR2 as FQNEAQ (reference sequence). CDR3 bases: TGTGCCAGCAGCCTTAACCGGGACAGGGGGCTTTCGGATACGCAGTATTTT. Translation: CASSLNRDRGLSDTQYF.

This clone was recorded once. Within the sample, other DNA sequences also encode this same CDR3. The chain employs TRBV4-1 and TRBJ2-5; D may be TRBD2 (5 bases). V was trimmed by 1 base and J by 5 bases, leaving 11 bases between them. This CDR3 has 14 residues. Germline CDR1 is MGHRA and CDR2 is YSYEKL. The CDR3 sequence: CASSQVGGQETQYF. Here the CDR3 DNA reads TGCGCCAGCAGCCAAGTTGGAGGCCAGGAGACCCAGTACTTC.

Worth noting for this clone: The sample carries other DNA sequences with the same CDR3. The gene calls are TRBV9 and TRBJ2-7; TRBD1 agrees at 9 bases. The CDR3 runs to 14 residues. Germline-derived CDR1 and CDR2 are SGDLS and YYNGEE. Trimming took 3 bases from V and 2 from J; bases not matched to a gene: 3. CDR3 DNA: TGTGCCAGCAGCGCGGGACAGGGCCCCTACGAGCAGTACTTC. Encoded protein: CASSAGQGPYEQYF.